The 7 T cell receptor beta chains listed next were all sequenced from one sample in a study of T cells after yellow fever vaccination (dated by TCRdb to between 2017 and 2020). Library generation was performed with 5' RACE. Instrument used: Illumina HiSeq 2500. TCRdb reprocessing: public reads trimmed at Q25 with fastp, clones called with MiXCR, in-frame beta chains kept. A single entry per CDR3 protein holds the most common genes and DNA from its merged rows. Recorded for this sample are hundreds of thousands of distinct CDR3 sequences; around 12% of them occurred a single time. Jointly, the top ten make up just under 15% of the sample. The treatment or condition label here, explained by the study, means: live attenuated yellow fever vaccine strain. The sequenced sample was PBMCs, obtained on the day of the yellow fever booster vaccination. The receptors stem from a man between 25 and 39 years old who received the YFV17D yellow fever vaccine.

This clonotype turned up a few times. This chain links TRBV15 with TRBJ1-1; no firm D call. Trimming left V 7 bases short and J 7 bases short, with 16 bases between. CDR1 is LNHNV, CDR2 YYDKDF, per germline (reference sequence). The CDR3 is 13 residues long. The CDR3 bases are TGTGCCACCAACCAGATCCCCTTGGTTGAAGCTTTCTTT. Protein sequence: CATNQIPLVEAFF. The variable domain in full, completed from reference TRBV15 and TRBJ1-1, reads DAMVIQNPRYQVTQFGKPVTLSCSQTLNHNVMYWYQQKSSQAPKLLFHYYDKDFNNEADTPDNFQSRRPNTSFCFLDIRSPGLGDTAMYLCATNQIPLVEAFFGQGTRLTVV.

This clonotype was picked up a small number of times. DNA for the CDR3: TGTGCCAGCAGTTTAGCCGGGGCTTACTACAATGAGCAGTTCTTC. Translating it yields CASSLAGAYYNEQFF. This rearrangement joins TRBV27 to TRBJ2-1; either TRBD1 or TRBD2 may fit D (5 bases each). Between the trimmed V and J ends, which lost 2 bases and 3 bases, there was a span of 11 bases. Germline assignment: CDR1 MNHEY and CDR2 SMNVEV (reference sequence). CDR3 size: 15 residues.

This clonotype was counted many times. The DNA of the CDR3 is TGTGCCAGCAGTTTCCAGGGGCGGTGGGATACGCAGTATTTT. It encodes CASSFQGRWDTQYF. The chain links TRBV12-3 or TRBV12-4 to TRBJ2-3; tentatively, D is TRBD1 (6 bases). The CDR3 runs 14 residues. Trimming removed 3 bases at V and 6 bases at J, with 13 bases between.

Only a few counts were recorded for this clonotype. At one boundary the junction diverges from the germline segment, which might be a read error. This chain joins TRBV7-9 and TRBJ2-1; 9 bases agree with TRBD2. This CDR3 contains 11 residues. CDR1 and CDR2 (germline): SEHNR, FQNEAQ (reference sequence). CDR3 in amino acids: CASRVAGAKLF. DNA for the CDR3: TGTGCCAGCCGGGTAGCGGGAGCAAAACTCTTC.

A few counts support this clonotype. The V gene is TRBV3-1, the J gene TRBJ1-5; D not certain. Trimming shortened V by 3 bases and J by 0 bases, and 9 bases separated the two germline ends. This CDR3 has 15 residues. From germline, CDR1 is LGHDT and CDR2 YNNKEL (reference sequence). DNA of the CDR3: TGTGCCAGCAGCCAGTTCTACGATAGCAATCAGCCCCAGCATTTT. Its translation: CASSQFYDSNQPQHF. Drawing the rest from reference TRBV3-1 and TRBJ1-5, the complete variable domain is DTAVSQTPKYLVTQMGNDKSIKCEQNLGHDTMYWYKQDSKKFLKIMFSYNNKELIINETVPNRFSPKSPDKAHLNLHINSLELGDSAVYFCASSQFYDSNQPQHFGDGTRLSIL.

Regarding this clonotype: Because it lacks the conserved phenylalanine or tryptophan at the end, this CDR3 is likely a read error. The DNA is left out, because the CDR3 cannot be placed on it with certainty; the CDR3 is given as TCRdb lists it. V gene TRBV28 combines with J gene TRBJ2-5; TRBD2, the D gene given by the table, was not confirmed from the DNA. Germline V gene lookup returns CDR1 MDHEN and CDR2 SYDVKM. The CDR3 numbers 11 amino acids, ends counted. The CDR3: CASSPETSRLL.

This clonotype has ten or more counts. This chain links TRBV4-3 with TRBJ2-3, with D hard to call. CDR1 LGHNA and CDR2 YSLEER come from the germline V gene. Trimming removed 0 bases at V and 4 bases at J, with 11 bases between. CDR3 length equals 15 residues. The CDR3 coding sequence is TGCGCCAGCAGCCAAGATTCTAGGTCCCCAGATACGCAGTATTTT. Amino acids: CASSQDSRSPDTQYF.